This T cell receptor beta chain was captured by sequencing in a study of T cell changes during pregnancy in multiple sclerosis. This clone was picked up one time. CDR1 is SGHTS, CDR2 YDEGEE, per germline. The CDR3 extends over 15 amino acids. V shed 3 bases and J 5 bases; nucleotides not matched to a gene: 5. Repertoires were generated with immunoSEQ multiplex PCR, while TCRdb's copy carries only in-frame clones and drops some. The sample has about 40,000 clones; over 75% are singletons. The clonotype comes from a female donor with multiple sclerosis, enrolled in a pregnancy study. V gene TRBV5-8 combines with J gene TRBJ2-3; the match to TRBD1 covers 11 bases. Sequencing was performed on CD8+ T cells from peripheral blood mononuclear cells, taken before pregnancy. The CDR3 DNA sequence: TGTGCCAGCAGCTGGGGACAGGGGGAGGGAGATACGCAGTATTTT. Translated: CASSWGQGEGDTQYF.